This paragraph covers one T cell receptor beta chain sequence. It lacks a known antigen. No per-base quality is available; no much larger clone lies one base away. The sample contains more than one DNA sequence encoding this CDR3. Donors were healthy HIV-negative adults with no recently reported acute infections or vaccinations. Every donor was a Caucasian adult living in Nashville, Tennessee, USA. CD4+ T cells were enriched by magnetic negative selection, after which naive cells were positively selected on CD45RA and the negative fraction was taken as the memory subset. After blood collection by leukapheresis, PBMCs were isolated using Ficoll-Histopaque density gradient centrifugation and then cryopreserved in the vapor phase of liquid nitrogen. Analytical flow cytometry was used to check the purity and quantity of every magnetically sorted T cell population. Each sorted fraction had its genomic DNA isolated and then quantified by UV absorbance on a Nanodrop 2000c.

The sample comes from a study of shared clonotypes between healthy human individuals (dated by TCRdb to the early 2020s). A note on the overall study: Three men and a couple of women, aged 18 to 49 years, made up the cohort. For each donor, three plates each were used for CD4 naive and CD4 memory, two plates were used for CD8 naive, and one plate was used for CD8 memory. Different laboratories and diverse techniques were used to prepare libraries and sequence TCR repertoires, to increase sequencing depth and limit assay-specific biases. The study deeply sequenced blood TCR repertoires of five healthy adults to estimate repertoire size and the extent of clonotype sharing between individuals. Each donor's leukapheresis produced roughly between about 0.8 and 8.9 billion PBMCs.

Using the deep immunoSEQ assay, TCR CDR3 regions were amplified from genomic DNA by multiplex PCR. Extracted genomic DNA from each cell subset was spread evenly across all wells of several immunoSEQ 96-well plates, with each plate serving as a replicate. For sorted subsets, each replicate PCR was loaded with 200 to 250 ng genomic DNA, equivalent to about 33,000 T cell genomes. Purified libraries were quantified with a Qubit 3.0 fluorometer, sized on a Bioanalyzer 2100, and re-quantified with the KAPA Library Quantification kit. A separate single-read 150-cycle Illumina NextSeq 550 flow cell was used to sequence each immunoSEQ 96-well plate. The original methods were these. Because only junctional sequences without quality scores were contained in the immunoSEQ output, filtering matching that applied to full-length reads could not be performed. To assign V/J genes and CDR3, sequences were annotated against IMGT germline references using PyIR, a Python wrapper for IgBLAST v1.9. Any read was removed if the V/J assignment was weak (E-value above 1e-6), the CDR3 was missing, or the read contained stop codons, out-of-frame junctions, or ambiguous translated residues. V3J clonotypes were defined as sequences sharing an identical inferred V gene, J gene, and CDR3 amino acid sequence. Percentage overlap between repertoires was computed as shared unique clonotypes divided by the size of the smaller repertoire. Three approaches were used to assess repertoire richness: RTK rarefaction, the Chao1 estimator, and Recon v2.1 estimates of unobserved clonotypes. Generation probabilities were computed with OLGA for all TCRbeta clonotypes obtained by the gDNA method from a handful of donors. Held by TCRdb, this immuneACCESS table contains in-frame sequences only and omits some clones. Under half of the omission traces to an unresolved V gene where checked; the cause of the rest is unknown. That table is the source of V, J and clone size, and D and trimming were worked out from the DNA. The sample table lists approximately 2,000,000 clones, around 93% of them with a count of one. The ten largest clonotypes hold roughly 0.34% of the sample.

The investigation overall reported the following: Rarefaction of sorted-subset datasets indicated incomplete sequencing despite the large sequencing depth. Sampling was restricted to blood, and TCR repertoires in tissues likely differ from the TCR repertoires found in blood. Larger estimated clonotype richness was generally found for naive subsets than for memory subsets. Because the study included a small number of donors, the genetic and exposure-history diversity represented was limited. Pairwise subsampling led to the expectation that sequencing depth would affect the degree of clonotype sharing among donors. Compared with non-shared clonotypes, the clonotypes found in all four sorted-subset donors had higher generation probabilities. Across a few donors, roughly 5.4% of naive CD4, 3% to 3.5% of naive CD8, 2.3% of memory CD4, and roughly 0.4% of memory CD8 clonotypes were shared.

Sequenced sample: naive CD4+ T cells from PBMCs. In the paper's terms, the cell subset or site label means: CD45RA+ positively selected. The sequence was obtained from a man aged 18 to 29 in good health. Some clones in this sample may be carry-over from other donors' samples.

The CDR3 in this case is CATSRGTGELFF. The sequenced DNA: TGTGCCACCAGCAGGGGAACCGGGGAGCTGTTTTTT. Rearrangement joined TRBV15 to TRBJ2-2; the D gene lacks a confident call. CDR1 and CDR2 (LNHNV, YYDKDF) derive from the germline V gene (reference sequence). There are 12 amino acids in the CDR3, from cysteine to phenylalanine inclusive. Only CDR3 DNA remains: 36 bases, in frame from the first base. V loses 3 bases of germline sequence and J loses 5 bases, and the interval between the two ends is 4 bases.